The 11 T cell receptor beta chains listed next were all sequenced from one sample in a study of T cell repertoires in cytomegalovirus infection. These receptors have no known antigen. TCRdb re-analysed the reads in MiXCR, keeping a single row per CDR3 protein. The sample lists about 68,000 distinct CDR3 sequences, 20% to 25% occurring once. Sequences were obtained from PBMCs, sequenced either directly or after in vitro stimulation (not recorded which). The receptors stem from a human donor in good health (CMV status not recorded). Some clones in this sample may be carry-over from other donors' samples.

This clonotype was seen more than once but under ten times. The chain recombines TRBV6-5 with TRBJ1-2; a possible D gene is TRBD1 (6 bases). Germline V gene lookup returns CDR1 MNHEY and CDR2 SVGAGI. The V gene lost 1 base and the J gene lost 8 bases, with 20 bases spanning the gap. This CDR3 is built from 16 residues. The CDR3, as DNA: TGTGCCAGCAGTTACTACTCCCGGGGGGCGACGGGAGGCTACACCTTC. Protein: CASSYYSRGATGGYTF.

The chain is built from TRBV12-3 or TRBV12-4 and TRBJ1-2, with TRBD1 identical over 7 bases. This CDR3 region has 13 residues. Losses at the gene ends were 5 bases for V and 4 bases for J; bases not matched to a gene: 4. CDR3 in amino acids: CASSQGQPYGYTF. CDR3 coding DNA: TGTGCCAGCAGTCAGGGACAGCCCTATGGCTACACCTTC.

Ten or more counts support this clonotype. CDR3 residues: CASSSLTLSGQETQYF. The CDR3, as DNA: TGTGCCAGCAGTTCACTTACCCTCTCCGGGCAAGAGACCCAGTACTTC. This rearrangement joins TRBV7-2 to TRBJ2-5; D is uncertain. CDR3 size: 16 residues. The V end was cut by 6 bases, the J end by 2 bases, with 19 bases between. Germline assignment: CDR1 SGHTA and CDR2 FQGNSA.

The rearrangement links TRBV2 to TRBJ1-5; D unclear. Trimming removed 6 bases at V and 2 bases at J, with 11 bases between. The CDR3 consists of 14 residues. In germline, CDR1 is SNHLY, CDR2 FYNNEI. CDR3 protein: CASSPDGGNQPQHF. The CDR3 DNA follows: TGTGCCAGCAGCCCGGACGGAGGCAATCAGCCCCAGCATTTT.

This clonotype was counted only a few times. The chain combines TRBV14 with TRBJ2-7; maybe TRBD2 (6 bases). Trimming stripped 6 bases from V and 3 bases from J, with 9 bases between. This CDR3 spans 12 amino acids. CDR1 is SGHDN, CDR2 FVKESK, per germline. Here the CDR3 reads CASRGEDYEQYF. The DNA for the CDR3 is TGTGCCAGCAGAGGGGAGGACTACGAGCAGTACTTC.

This clonotype was picked up many times. The gene calls are TRBV7-3 and TRBJ2-1, with TRBD2 matching 7 bases. This CDR3 is 14 amino acids long. CDR1 and CDR2 (germline): SGHTA, FQGTGA. After removal of 3 bases from V and 2 bases from J, the junction contained 1 base not matched to a gene. CDR3 sequence reads: CASSLAGAYNEQFF. The DNA for the CDR3 is TGTGCCAGCAGCTTGGCGGGAGCCTACAATGAGCAGTTCTTC.

This clonotype was seen many times. This chain uses TRBV7-9 with TRBJ2-1; D possibly corresponds to TRBD1 (6 bases). Trimming shortened V by 5 bases and J by 9 bases, and 17 bases separated the two germline ends. This CDR3 is built from 14 residues. CDR1 and CDR2 from the germline V gene are SEHNR and FQNEAQ (reference sequence). This CDR3 is CASSDNFRGGEQFF. For the CDR3, the DNA is TGTGCCAGCAGCGATAACTTCAGGGGTGGTGAGCAGTTCTTC.

This clonotype has only a few counts. V is TRBV6-1 and J is TRBJ1-2; tentatively, D is TRBD1 (6 bases). The CDR3 extends over 16 amino acids. The germline CDR1 and CDR2 sequences are MNHNS and SASEGT. V was trimmed by 6 bases and J by 3 bases, leaving 20 bases between them. As DNA, the CDR3 is TGTGCCAGCAGCCCCGACCTCGGGGGCGCGGACTATGGCTACACCTTC. This translates into CASSPDLGGADYGYTF.

The sample holds many counts of this clonotype. The chain couples TRBV4-3 to TRBJ2-1, with 8 bases identical to TRBD2. Germline V gene lookup returns CDR1 LGHNA and CDR2 YSLEER. Trimming removed 1 base from V and 2 bases from J; junction bases left unmatched: 13. CDR3 length: 19 amino acids. The CDR3 is CASSQGALAAGAAYNEQFF. In DNA form, the CDR3 reads TGCGCCAGCAGCCAAGGCGCCCTTGCAGCGGGAGCGGCCTACAATGAGCAGTTCTTC.

The chain employs TRBV18 and TRBJ2-7, with a possible D match to TRBD1 (6 bases). The V and J ends lost 1 base and 2 bases respectively, with 9 bases between them. The CDR3 has 14 amino acids. Per germline, CDR1 KGHSH and CDR2 LQKENI. CDR3 DNA: TGTGCCAGCTCACCACGGACAGACGCCTACGAGCAGTACTTC. As protein: CASSPRTDAYEQYF.

This clonotype was counted a few times. V and J are TRBV19 and TRBJ2-1; 8 nucleotides line up with TRBD2. CDR1 is LNHDA, CDR2 SQIVND, per germline (reference sequence). The CDR3 has 15 amino acids. V shed 1 base and J 2 bases; nucleotides not matched to a gene: 1. CDR3 region: CASSIAAGAYNEQFF. The CDR3 DNA reads as TGTGCCAGTAGTATAGCAGCGGGAGCCTACAATGAGCAGTTCTTC.